The 25 T cell receptor beta chains given below trace back to one sample, sequenced in a study of OX40 agonist ivuxolimab in advanced cancers. Clones were read by immunoSEQ multiplex PCR, and TCRdb kept only the in-frame ones, dropping some. Of around 70,000 clones listed, around four fifths are singletons. Specimen: CD4+ or CD8+ T cells sorted from blood, collected in a trial of the OX40 agonist ivuxolimab. Source of these receptors: an adult with an advanced solid tumor such as melanoma, head and neck, liver or kidney cancer.

The chain employs TRBV29-1 and TRBJ2-7; no reliable D call. Germline V gives CDR1 SQVTM, CDR2 ANQGSEA. Trimming left V 6 bases short and J 3 bases short, with 9 bases between. The CDR3 has 11 amino acids. CDR3 in DNA: TGCAGCGTCCCTGACGGCTACGAGCAGTACTTC. This gives the protein CSVPDGYEQYF.

CDR3 region: CASSLVSVPSSYNEQFF. For the CDR3, the DNA is TGTGCCAGCAGCTTAGTTTCCGTGCCCAGCTCCTACAATGAGCAGTTCTTC. The chain uses TRBV11-3 and TRBJ2-1; the D is unclear. The germline gives CDR1 SGHNT, CDR2 YENEEA. This CDR3 is built from 17 residues. With 1 base removed from V and 0 bases from J, the gap between germline ends came to 13 bases.

This chain links TRBV6-5 with TRBJ2-2, with D unresolved. This CDR3 spans 12 amino acids. The germline gives CDR1 MNHEY, CDR2 SVGAGI. Between the trimmed V and J ends, which lost 7 bases and 5 bases, there was a span of 8 bases. CDR3 in amino acids: CASKKTTGELFF. Here the CDR3 DNA reads TGTGCCAGCAAAAAGACGACCGGGGAGCTGTTTTTT.

The genes are TRBV7-9 and TRBJ1-2, with 7 bases that match TRBD1. The germline V gene has CDR1 SEHNR and CDR2 FQNEAQ (reference sequence). Trimming cost V 5 bases and J 1 base; bases outside gene matches: 7. CDR3 length: 15 residues. CDR3 DNA: TGTGCCAGCAGCGCATTGGGACAGCTTAACTATGGCTACACCTTC. Translated, it gives CASSALGQLNYGYTF.

J is TRBJ1-1 and V is TRBV19, with TRBD1 matching over 7 bases. The CDR3 is 17 amino acids. Looked up from germline, CDR1 is LNHDA and CDR2 is SQIVND (reference sequence). V was pared by 3 bases and J by 1 base, with 11 bases of the junction left unmatched. CDR3: CASSMHRGNIGNTEAFF. Written as DNA, the CDR3 is TGTGCCAGTAGTATGCACAGGGGAAATATAGGGAACACTGAAGCTTTCTTT.

The gene calls are TRBV7-2 and TRBJ1-2; 9 bases map to TRBD1. From germline, CDR1 is SGHTA and CDR2 FQGNSA. The CDR3 loop spans 15 amino acids. V shed 5 bases and J 1 base; nucleotides not matched to a gene: 5. The CDR3 spells CASSRRDRDNYGYTF. In nucleotides, the CDR3 is TGTGCCAGCAGCAGACGGGACAGGGATAACTATGGCTACACCTTC.

The V gene is TRBV27, the J gene TRBJ2-7; D not certain. CDR3 length: 17 amino acids. Trimming took 2 bases from V and 0 from J, leaving 17 bases between them. The germline CDR1 and CDR2 sequences are MNHEY and SMNVEV (reference sequence). The CDR3 region is CASSLEFRDAHSYEQYF. CDR3 nucleotides: TGTGCCAGCAGTTTAGAGTTTCGTGACGCCCACTCCTACGAGCAGTACTTC.

The V and J genes are TRBV7-3 and TRBJ1-3; tentatively, D is TRBD1 (6 bases). From germline, CDR1 is SGHTA and CDR2 FQGTGA. The CDR3 runs to 15 residues. V lost 5 bases and J 0 bases, leaving 11 bases between the germline ends. The CDR3 region has the DNA TGTGCCAGCAGCCTTGGACAGTCCTCTGGAAACACCATATATTTT. Its protein product is CASSLGQSSGNTIYF.

The V and J genes are TRBV6-5 and TRBJ2-4; maybe TRBD1 (5 bases). The CDR3 runs to 13 residues. V was pared by 10 bases and J by 0 bases, with 10 bases between. Germline V gene lookup returns CDR1 MNHEY and CDR2 SVGAGI. The chain's CDR3 is CATSQVAKNIQYF. CDR3 nucleotide sequence: TGTGCCACTTCACAGGTAGCCAAAAACATTCAGTACTTC.

This chain uses TRBV5-5 with TRBJ2-1; 10 bases match TRBD2. CDR3 length equals 18 residues. Trimming cost V 1 base and J 4 bases; bases outside gene matches: 11. CDR1 SGHKS and CDR2 YYEKEE come from the germline V gene (reference sequence). The CDR3 bases are TGTGCCAGCAGCTTGCTACAGGTCAGGACTAGCGGTTACAATGAGCAGTTCTTC. Amino acids: CASSLLQVRTSGYNEQFF.

Note on this clone: Sequence at one end of the junction differs from germline and may be a read error. The chain links TRBV11-1 to TRBJ2-2; 10 bases fit TRBD2. The CDR3 is 16 residues long. CDR1 and CDR2 (germline): SGHAT, FQDESV (reference sequence). The CDR3: CASSFGLAGVPGELFF. Here the CDR3 DNA reads TGTGCCAGTAGCTTCGGGCTAGCGGGAGTCCCCGGGGAGCTGTTTTTT.

The chain couples TRBV10-3 to TRBJ2-2, with D possibly matching TRBD2 (6 bases). Trimming took off 6 bases at V and 2 bases at J, with 16 bases between the two ends. The CDR3 is 16 residues long. From germline, CDR1 is ENHRY and CDR2 SYGVKD. CDR3: CAISRGSVQNTGELFF. The CDR3 DNA reads as TGTGCCATCAGCCGGGGGTCAGTTCAAAACACCGGGGAGCTGTTTTTT.

This chain uses TRBV6-5 with TRBJ1-1; TRBD1 agrees at 10 bases. The CDR3 spans 14 residues. Germline CDR1 reads MNHEY; CDR2 reads SVGAGI. The trim removed 10 bases at V and 5 bases at J, leaving 10 bases unmatched. In nucleotides, the CDR3 is TGTGCCACGCAACACGACAGGGGGCCAACTGAAGCTTTCTTT. It specifies CATQHDRGPTEAFF.

This chain uses TRBV19 with TRBJ2-3; possibly TRBD2 for D (6 bases). The V and J ends lost 4 bases and 0 bases respectively, with 8 bases between them. The CDR3 covers 14 residues. Germline loops: CDR1 LNHDA, CDR2 SQIVND (reference sequence). The CDR3 here is CASSKLASTDTQYF. CDR3 DNA: TGTGCCAGTAGTAAGCTAGCGAGCACAGATACGCAGTATTTT.

The chain has TRBV2 and TRBJ1-3; D is unclear. Germline V gene lookup returns CDR1 SNHLY and CDR2 FYNNEI. This CDR3 comprises 15 residues. V dropped 6 bases and J dropped 0 bases, with 12 bases sitting between them. The CDR3 protein is CASSWTVTSGNTIYF. Written as DNA, the CDR3 is TGTGCCAGCAGCTGGACGGTCACCTCTGGAAACACCATATATTTT.

J is TRBJ2-1 and V is TRBV6-5, with 7 bases matching TRBD1. This CDR3 spans 15 amino acids. V shed 5 bases, J shed 4 bases, and the junction held 8 bases outside the gene matches. Germline V CDR1 and CDR2: MNHEY, SVGAGI. The CDR3 reads CASSVQGNTYNEQFF. CDR3 in DNA: TGTGCCAGCAGTGTACAGGGGAATACTTACAATGAGCAGTTCTTC.

This clone was detected a few times. The chain couples TRBV6-5 to TRBJ2-7; the D is unclear. V lost 6 bases to trimming and J lost 4 bases, with 13 bases between them. This CDR3 region has 13 residues. The germline gives CDR1 MNHEY, CDR2 SVGAGI. The CDR3 protein is CASSSPGLYEQYF. The CDR3 DNA sequence: TGTGCCAGCAGCTCCCCGGGTCTGTACGAGCAGTACTTC.

The chain employs TRBV11-2 and TRBJ2-1; TRBD2 matches 11 bases. Germline assignment: CDR1 SGHAT and CDR2 FQNNGV. The J segment lost 2 bases and the V segment lost 5 bases, leaving 5 bases of the junction unmatched. The CDR3 length is 16 residues. This CDR3 reads CASSTLAGGTYNEQFF. The CDR3 DNA is TGTGCCAGCAGCACTCTAGCGGGGGGAACCTACAATGAGCAGTTCTTC.

In its sample, this clone was seen once. This chain joins TRBV7-9 and TRBJ2-1, with 10 bases lining up with TRBD1. The CDR3 length is 13 residues. V shed 8 bases, J shed 6 bases, and the junction held 4 bases outside the gene matches. Per germline, CDR1 SEHNR and CDR2 FQNEAQ (reference sequence). CDR3 bases: TGTGCCAGCGGTAGGACAGGGGGCAATGAGCAGTTCTTC. Its protein is CASGRTGGNEQFF.

This clone has a handful of counts. This chain uses TRBV6-5 with TRBJ1-2; 10 bases align to TRBD1. The CDR3 sequence is 14 residues long. Trimming removed 0 bases from V and 8 bases from J; junction bases left unmatched: 3. Germline loops: CDR1 MNHEY, CDR2 SVGAGI. The CDR3 protein is CASSYSGQGEGYTF. Written as DNA, the CDR3 is TGTGCCAGCAGTTACTCAGGACAGGGGGAGGGCTACACCTTC.

This sequence joins TRBV6-1 and TRBJ1-2; no clear D. CDR1 and CDR2 (germline): MNHNS, SASEGT. The CDR3 loop spans 12 amino acids. Trimming left V 2 bases short and J 6 bases short, with 7 bases between. Here the CDR3 reads CASSEPGDGYTF. The CDR3 nucleotides are TGTGCCAGCAGTGAACCGGGAGATGGCTACACCTTC.

The chain joins TRBV19 to TRBJ1-1; TRBD1 matches at 7 bases. The CDR3 spans 14 residues. The V segment lost 5 bases and the J segment 1 base; nucleotides outside the gene matches: 4. The V gene's germline CDR1 is LNHDA and CDR2 SQIVND (reference sequence). The CDR3 region is CASSHRDRNTEAFF. As DNA, the CDR3 is TGTGCCAGTAGTCACCGGGACAGGAACACTGAAGCTTTCTTT. Using reference TRBV19 and TRBJ1-1 for the parts outside the CDR3, the full variable domain is DGGITQSPKYLFRKEGQNVTLSCEQNLNHDAMYWYRQDPGQGLRLIYYSQIVNDFQKGDIAEGYSVSREKKESFPLTVTSAQKNPTAFYLCASSHRDRNTEAFFGQGTRLTVV.

Of note for this clone: The junction differs from germline at one of its ends, possibly a read error. CDR3 nucleotides: TGTGCCGGCAGCCCCCAAGAGACCCAGTACTTC. Amino acids: CAGSPQETQYF. J is TRBJ2-5 and V is TRBV7-2; D ambiguous. Per germline, CDR1 SGHTA and CDR2 FQGNSA. The CDR3 consists of 11 residues. Complete variable domain (other parts from reference TRBV7-2 and TRBJ2-5): GAGVSQSPSNKVTEKGKDVELRCDPISGHTALYWYRQSLGQGLEFLIYFQGNSAPDKSGLPSDRFSAERTGGSVSTLTIQRTQQEDSAVYLCAGSPQETQYFGPGTRLLVL.

V is TRBV7-8 and J is TRBJ2-1; D might be TRBD2 (5 bases). Germline-derived CDR1 and CDR2 are SGHVS and FQNEAQ. Trimming cost V 5 bases and J 5 bases, with 13 bases left between them. The CDR3 sequence is 14 residues long. For the CDR3, the DNA is TGTGCCAGCAGCATTGACCTAGCCCACAATGAGCAGTTCTTC. It encodes CASSIDLAHNEQFF.

The genes are TRBV11-3 and TRBJ1-5; the D gene is possibly TRBD1 (5 bases). The CDR3 extends over 12 amino acids. Germline CDR1 is SGHNT and CDR2 is YENEEA. Between the trimmed V and J ends, which lost 10 bases and 7 bases, there was a span of 14 bases. CDR3 protein: CATRARGQPQHF. Here the CDR3 DNA reads TGTGCCACCCGGGCCCGGGGGCAGCCCCAGCATTTT.